This paragraph reports one T cell receptor (beta chain). The sample is drawn from a study of blood T cell repertoires in COVID-19. Grouping used clinical history reported by participants in a survey and questionnaire. Data came from immunoSEQ multiplex PCR; TCRdb stores just in-frame clones and leaves some out. The table records about 320,000 clones, 70% to 90% of them present only once. CDR3 length: 12 residues. V lost 0 bases, J lost 3 bases, and 6 bases lay in between. Germline CDR1 GTSNPN, CDR2 SVGIG (reference sequence). The chain carries TRBV30 and TRBJ2-7; D call uncertain. This TCR derives from a woman younger than 35 who had recovered from COVID-19. The sequencing sample was made of PBMCs or T cells enriched from blood (not recorded which). CDR3 nucleotide sequence: TGTGCCTGGAGTGTACAACACTACGAGCAGTACTTC. Its translation is CAWSVQHYEQYF.